This is a list of T cell receptor beta chains from one sample in a study of T cell responses to AZD1222 COVID-19 vaccine. Sequencing used immunoSEQ multiplex PCR; TCRdb keeps in-frame clones, though not all of them. The repertoire has some 150,000 clones, around nine tenths of them found once; the top ten carry roughly 1.7%. The specimen was peripheral blood, collected 28 days after the second AZD1222 dose. These receptors were collected from an adult who received the AZD1222 COVID-19 vaccine. CDR3s include the opening cysteine and the closing phenylalanine or tryptophan. Fields, in order: clone size, V gene, D gene, J gene, CDR3 DNA, CDR3 protein. A D gene is named only where the DNA matches it firmly. Some rows have no size entry. The others give once, few or many, or a class for an expanded clone.

>-|TRBV3-1/TRBV3-2|-|TRBJ1-2
TGTGCCAGCAGCCAAGAGACTCGGGGGACCTATGGCTACACCTTC
CASSQETRGTYGYTF
>-|TRBV7-9|-|TRBJ1-5
TGTGCCAGCAGCTCAGGAGGGGCAGCACTTGGCAATCAGCCCCAGCATTTT
CASSSGGAALGNQPQHF
>-|TRBV4-1|-|TRBJ1-4
TGCGCCAGCAGCTGGGACCGGGATAATGAAAAACTGTTTTTT
CASSWDRDNEKLFF
>-|TRBV20-1|-|TRBJ1-1
TGCAGTGCTAGTTTGTTAATGGGTGGTAACACTGAAGCTTTCTTT
CSASLLMGGNTEAFF
>-|TRBV28|-|TRBJ1-2
TGTGCCAGCAGCACTATATCCCCCCCGCAGATGGAGAGCTATGGCTACACCTTC
CASSTISPPQMESYGYTF
>-|TRBV5-1|-|TRBJ1-6
TGCGCCAGCAGCTTGGGCAGCAACTATAATTCACCCCTCCACTTT
CASSLGSNYNSPLHF
>once|TRBV7-9|-|TRBJ1-2
TGTGCCAGCAGCTTAGGACAGACCCCTATCTATGGCTACACCTTC
CASSLGQTPIYGYTF
>-|TRBV5-3|-|TRBJ1-5
TGTGCCAGAAGCGCGACAGAGTCACCCAATTATAGCAATCAGCCCCAGCATTTT
CARSATESPNYSNQPQHF
>-|TRBV10-1|-|TRBJ1-5
TGCGCGGAGGCCCTGGGGGGGTTCTATAGCAATCAGCCCCAGCATTTT
CAEALGGFYSNQPQHF
>-|TRBV5-1|-|TRBJ1-1
TGCGCCAGCAGCTTGGTCCCCGGGGATGCTGAAGCTTTCTTT
CASSLVPGDAEAFF
>-|TRBV4-2|-|TRBJ2-5
TGTGCCAGCAGCCAAGATCTAGGGGTGATGGAGACCCAGTACTTC
CASSQDLGVMETQYF
>-|TRBV5-6|-|TRBJ2-4
TGTGCCAGCAGCCTGTGGACAGCGGCCAAAAACATTCAGTACTTC
CASSLWTAAKNIQYF
>-|TRBV27|-|TRBJ2-5
TGTGCCAGCAGTTTCAGCCAGTTGGCTTTCCAAGAGACCCAGTACTTC
CASSFSQLAFQETQYF
>-|TRBV11-3|TRBD1|TRBJ1-1
TGTGCCAGCAGCTTAGAGGGGACAGGTTATGGAGCTTTCTTT
CASSLEGTGYGAFF
>-|TRBV19|-|TRBJ2-2
TGTGCCAGTACCACGCGAACGGGGTCCGGGGAGCTGTTTTTT
CASTTRTGSGELFF
>-|TRBV5-4|TRBD2|TRBJ2-1
TGTGCCAGCAGCTTGGCCGGGCTAGCGGGAGTTTGGAGGGAGCAGTTCTTC
CASSLAGLAGVWREQFF
>-|TRBV30|-|TRBJ2-3
TGTGCCTGGAGTGGGGACTATACGCAGTATTTT
CAWSGDYTQYF
>-|TRBV27|-|TRBJ1-1
TGTGCCAGCAGCAACAGGGCCGTGAACACTGAAGCTTTCTTT
CASSNRAVNTEAFF
>once|TRBV28|-|TRBJ2-3
TGTGCCAGCAGTTCCCCGTACATAAGCACAGATACGCAGTATTTT
CASSSPYISTDTQYF
>-|TRBV18|-|TRBJ1-5
TGTGCCAGCTCACCAGGGTCAGATCAGCCCCAGCATTTT
CASSPGSDQPQHF
>-|TRBV5-6|TRBD2|TRBJ2-1
TGTGCCAGCAGCCCACTAGCGGGAGGAGTCCACAATGAGCAGTTCTTC
CASSPLAGGVHNEQFF
>-|TRBV5-1|TRBD1|TRBJ1-1
TGCGCCAGCAGCCTACAGGGGTACGGCACTGAAGCTTTCTTT
CASSLQGYGTEAFF
>-|TRBV7-9|TRBD2|TRBJ2-3
TGTGCCAGCAGCTTAGTGGGGGGGGCAGATACGCAGTATTTT
CASSLVGGADTQYF
>-|TRBV7-9|TRBD1|TRBJ2-2
TGTGCCAGCAGATTGGGACAGGGTAACACCGGGGAGCTGTTTTTT
CASRLGQGNTGELFF
>-|TRBV29-1|-|TRBJ1-1
TGCAGCGTTGAACACCCTAAGAGGATGAACACTGAAGCTTTCTTT
CSVEHPKRMNTEAFF
>-|TRBV18|TRBD1|TRBJ1-1
TGTGCCAGCTCACCATTCGGACAGGGGGGGGGATACACTGAAGCTTTCTTT
CASSPFGQGGGYTEAFF
>-|TRBV30|-|TRBJ1-4
TGTGCCTGGGGGGCTTGGGGGGTAAGGGATGAAAAACTGTTTTTT
CAWGAWGVRDEKLFF
>-|TRBV4-3|-|TRBJ1-3
TGCGCCAGCAGCCAAGACGCGAATGGCGCTGGAAACACCATATATTTT
CASSQDANGAGNTIYF
>-|TRBV6-5|-|TRBJ1-2
TGTGCCAGCAGGGGGGTGCAATCGGGCTACACCTTC
CASRGVQSGYTF
>-|TRBV28|-|TRBJ1-1
TGTGCCAGCGGTTTGGGACGGGTGGGGACTGAAGCTTTCTTT
CASGLGRVGTEAFF
>-|TRBV7-9|TRBD1|TRBJ1-1
TGTGCCAGCACCTCAGGGGGCTGGAATACTGAAGCTTTCTTT
CASTSGGWNTEAFF
>once|TRBV2|-|TRBJ1-2
TGTGCCAGCAGTGACTATTGGAGATACGGCTACACCTTC
CASSDYWRYGYTF
>-|TRBV5-1|-|TRBJ1-6
TGCGCCAGCAGCTTGGAGGGGAGCTCCTATAATTCACCCCTCCACTTT
CASSLEGSSYNSPLHF
>-|TRBV19|TRBD1|TRBJ1-3
TGTGCCAGTAGAGCCCGAGGACAGGGGGCTGGAAACACCATATATTTT
CASRARGQGAGNTIYF
>-|TRBV27|TRBD2|TRBJ2-1
TGTGCCAGCAGTCAAGCGGGCCATTCGGCTAGCGGGAGTCGGAATGAGCAGTTCTTC
CASSQAGHSASGSRNEQFF
>-|TRBV24-1|TRBD1|TRBJ1-5
TGTGCCACCACTTCCGGGACAGGGTCGGATCAGCCCCAGCATTTT
CATTSGTGSDQPQHF
>-|TRBV7-2|-|TRBJ2-6
TGTGCCAGCAGCTTGCGCGGTACCTTCTCTGGGGCCAACGTCCTGACTTTC
CASSLRGTFSGANVLTF
>-|TRBV3-1/TRBV3-2|-|TRBJ2-3
TGTGCCAGCAGCCAAGTCTTAGGGGGGATCAAAGATACGCAGTATTTT
CASSQVLGGIKDTQYF
>-|TRBV6-5|-|TRBJ2-2
TGTGCCAGCAGTCAGAGTTGGGCCGGGGAGCTGTTTTTT
CASSQSWAGELFF
>-|TRBV29-1|TRBD1|TRBJ2-7
TGCAGCGTATCCGACAGGGGTGTGTACGAGCAGTACTTC
CSVSDRGVYEQYF
>-|TRBV7-2|TRBD2|TRBJ2-3
TGTGCCAGCAGCTTAGGGAGCGGGAGGGCCACAGATACGCAGTATTTT
CASSLGSGRATDTQYF
>-|TRBV5-4|TRBD2|TRBJ2-1
TGTGCCAGCAGCGCCTGGACTAGCGGGAGGGTCTACAATGAGCAGTTCTTC
CASSAWTSGRVYNEQFF
>-|TRBV7-9|-|TRBJ1-1
TGTGCCAGCAGCTCCGCTGGGGGAAACACTGAAGCTTTCTTT
CASSSAGGNTEAFF
>-|TRBV27|-|TRBJ1-1
TGTGCCAGCAGTTTTTTCGGGGCTGAAGCTTTCTTT
CASSFFGAEAFF
>-|TRBV28|TRBD1|TRBJ1-2
TGTGCCAGCAGTCGACAGGGGTTGGGTTATGGCTACACCTTC
CASSRQGLGYGYTF
>-|TRBV6-1|-|TRBJ2-1
TGTGCCAGCAGTGAAGCGGGGCATGAAAGCTCCTACAATGAGCAGTTCTTC
CASSEAGHESSYNEQFF
>-|TRBV28|-|TRBJ1-4
TGTGCCAGCAGTTACGGGCCTCGGCCAGAAAAACTGTTTTTT
CASSYGPRPEKLFF
>-|TRBV3-1/TRBV3-2|-|TRBJ2-1
TGTGCCAGCAGCCAAGTCAGTGGGGCCTACAATGAGCAGTTCTTC
CASSQVSGAYNEQFF
>-|TRBV5-4|TRBD1|TRBJ1-4
TGTGCCAGCAGTTCCGGGACAGGGAGTGAAAAACTGTTTTTT
CASSSGTGSEKLFF
>-|TRBV7-8|-|TRBJ2-1
TGTGCCAGCAGCCTCACCTACGCCGGAGGGCAGTTCTTC
CASSLTYAGGQFF
>-|TRBV19|TRBD1|TRBJ1-1
TGTGCCAGTAGGAAAACAGGGGAGGCGGAAGCTTTCTTT
CASRKTGEAEAFF
>few|TRBV18|TRBD1|TRBJ2-7
TGTGCCAGCTCAGATGGACAGGGGACCCACGAGCAGTACTTC
CASSDGQGTHEQYF
>-|TRBV27|TRBD1|TRBJ1-2
TGTGCCAGCACTCCAGTGGGACAGGGGAACTATGGCTACACCTTC
CASTPVGQGNYGYTF
>-|TRBV19|-|TRBJ2-1
TGTGCCAGTAGTATTTCCAGGGACGTTCACAATGAGCAGTTCTTC
CASSISRDVHNEQFF
>-|TRBV19|-|TRBJ2-1
TGTGCCAGTAGTATGCCCCCCGAGGCTGAGCAGTTCTTC
CASSMPPEAEQFF
>-|TRBV7-9|TRBD1|TRBJ1-4
TGTGCCAGCAGTTCGGACAGGGCTAATGAAAAACTGTTTTTT
CASSSDRANEKLFF
>-|TRBV5-1|-|TRBJ2-1
TGCGCCAGCGGGGCTTCGGGACTCTCCTACAATGAGCAGTTCTTC
CASGASGLSYNEQFF
>-|TRBV7-6|-|TRBJ1-1
TGTGCCAGCAGCTGGGGAGGGGAGGACACTGAAGCTTTCTTT
CASSWGGEDTEAFF
>-|TRBV5-1|-|TRBJ1-6
TGCGCCAGCAGCTTGGACGATAATTCACCCCTCCACTTT
CASSLDDNSPLHF